A single sample is the source of the 31 T cell receptor beta chains below, sequenced in a study of blood T cell repertoires in COVID-19. Profiling relied on immunoSEQ multiplex PCR, and the TCRdb table lists in-frame clones only, not all of them. The sample records some 300,000 clones, 90% being singletons. The sequenced sample was PBMCs or T cells enriched from blood (not recorded which). The receptor source for this set is a young woman who had been exposed to COVID-19.

This chain connects TRBV7-2 to TRBJ1-1, with D tentatively TRBD1 (5 bases). Trimming removed 2 bases at V and 11 bases at J, with 12 bases between. CDR3 length: 12 amino acids. The germline V gene has CDR1 SGHTA and CDR2 FQGNSA. CDR3 DNA sequence: TGTGCCAGCAGCTTAATGGGGCGTGGGGCTTTCTTT. Amino acids: CASSLMGRGAFF.

The chain has TRBV10-2 and TRBJ2-7; 9 bases map to TRBD2. Trimming removed 3 bases from V and 0 bases from J; junction bases left unmatched: 15. Germline CDR1 reads WSHSY; CDR2 reads SAAADI. The CDR3 covers 19 residues. The CDR3: CASSDPRVAGASGSYEQYF. The CDR3, as DNA: TGCGCCAGCAGTGACCCCAGGGTAGCGGGGGCCTCGGGCTCCTACGAGCAGTACTTC.

The chain links TRBV6-1 to TRBJ1-1; 8 positions agree with TRBD1. Germline V gives CDR1 MNHNS, CDR2 SASEGT. The V segment lost 3 bases and the J segment 5 bases; nucleotides outside the gene matches: 5. The CDR3 is 14 amino acids. This CDR3 is CASSDRGRWTEAFF. Written as DNA, the CDR3 is TGTGCCAGCAGTGACAGGGGGCGGTGGACTGAAGCTTTCTTT.

The gene calls are TRBV7-8 and TRBJ1-6, with unresolved D. Per germline, CDR1 SGHVS and CDR2 FQNEAQ. The V end lost 5 bases, the J end lost 4 bases, and 12 bases lay between the germline ends. This CDR3 spans 15 amino acids. CDR3 residues: CASSQRTEYNSPLHF. CDR3 coding DNA: TGTGCCAGCAGCCAAAGAACAGAGTATAATTCACCCCTCCACTTT.

The V gene is TRBV4-3, the J gene TRBJ2-3; D gene ambiguous. Germline CDR1 reads LGHNA; CDR2 reads YSLEER. Trimming took 1 base from V and 4 from J, leaving 6 bases between them. CDR3 length: 13 amino acids. The CDR3: CASSQVTPDTQYF. In DNA form, the CDR3 reads TGCGCCAGCAGCCAAGTTACTCCAGATACGCAGTATTTT.

V and J are TRBV5-5 and TRBJ1-2; D is unresolved. This CDR3 contains 12 residues. V was cut by 3 bases and J by 4 bases, with 7 bases left in between. Germline lookup yields CDR1 SGHKS and CDR2 YYEKEE (reference sequence). The CDR3 coding sequence is TGTGCCAGCAGCTGGAGTTTCTATGGCTACACCTTC. Translated, it gives CASSWSFYGYTF.

The rearrangement joins TRBV25-1 to TRBJ1-6; no clear D gene. In germline, CDR1 is MGHDK, CDR2 SYGVNS. The germline V and J ends were trimmed by 4 bases and 2 bases, with 9 bases remaining between them. The CDR3 loop spans 15 amino acids. CDR3 loop: CASSGWSAYNSPLHF. The DNA of the CDR3 is TGTGCCAGCAGTGGTTGGTCAGCCTATAATTCACCCCTCCACTTT.

V and J are TRBV18 and TRBJ2-7; TRBD2 agrees at 8 bases. The CDR3 covers 15 residues. The germline V gene has CDR1 KGHSH and CDR2 LQKENI. V dropped 2 bases and J dropped 2; count of bases not matched to a gene: 5. As DNA, the CDR3 is TGTGCCAGCTCACCAGGGGCGGGGGGCGCCTACGAGCAGTACTTC. Translated, it gives CASSPGAGGAYEQYF.

V gene TRBV25-1 combines with J gene TRBJ2-5; possible D gene TRBD1, 6 bases. The CDR3 is 14 amino acids. The ends were cut back, 2 bases at V and 3 bases at J, with 10 bases in the middle. Germline V gene data show CDR1 as MGHDK and CDR2 as SYGVNS. The CDR3 nucleotides read TGTGCCAGCAGTGAACTGGGGGACAAAGAGACCCAGTACTTC. Translation: CASSELGDKETQYF.

This rearrangement joins TRBV7-2 to TRBJ1-2; D call uncertain. Germline V gene data show CDR1 as SGHTA and CDR2 as FQGNSA. The CDR3 runs to 15 residues. V gave up 1 base and J gave up 4 bases, with 13 bases separating them. CDR3: CASSLEMGAGYGYTF. The DNA for the CDR3 is TGTGCCAGCAGCTTAGAGATGGGCGCGGGCTATGGCTACACCTTC.

The chain carries TRBV3-1 (or the pseudogene TRBV3-2) and TRBJ1-1, with D tentatively TRBD1 (6 bases). CDR3 length equals 13 residues. CDR1 LGHDT and CDR2 YNNKEL come from the germline V gene (reference sequence). With 5 bases removed from V and 1 base from J, the gap between germline ends came to 8 bases. The CDR3 coding sequence is TGTGCCAGCAGCATGGGACAGAACACTGAAGCTTTCTTT. Protein sequence: CASSMGQNTEAFF.

The chain recombines TRBV18 with TRBJ2-2; D unclear. This CDR3 has 14 residues. V gave up 3 bases and J gave up 1 base, with 6 bases separating them. Germline assignment: CDR1 KGHSH and CDR2 LQKENI. CDR3 in DNA: TGTGCCAGCTCACCGTATGTGAACACCGGGGAGCTGTTTTTT. It encodes CASSPYVNTGELFF.

The chain recombines TRBV5-1 with TRBJ1-1; D unclear. The V gene lost 0 bases and the J gene lost 1 base, with 10 bases spanning the gap. CDR1 and CDR2 from the germline V gene are SGHRS and YFSETQ. The CDR3 is 15 residues long. The CDR3 DNA follows: TGCGCCAGCAGCTTGGCCTCTTCTAGGAACACTGAAGCTTTCTTT. This translates into CASSLASSRNTEAFF.

The rearrangement joins TRBV4-1 to TRBJ2-7; a possible D gene is TRBD2 (7 bases). CDR1 and CDR2 from the germline V gene are MGHRA and YSYEKL. The V end was cut by 3 bases, the J end by 4 bases, with 19 bases between. This CDR3 region has 16 residues. This CDR3 reads CASSHPLEGRGYEQYF. The CDR3 DNA reads as TGCGCCAGCAGCCACCCCCTGGAAGGGAGGGGGTACGAGCAGTACTTC.

J is TRBJ2-1 and V is TRBV19; D may be TRBD2 (6 bases). V gave up 6 bases and J gave up 3 bases, with 18 bases separating them. The length of the CDR3 is 16 residues. CDR1 is LNHDA, CDR2 SQIVND, per germline (reference sequence). CDR3 coding DNA: TGTGCCAGTAGCCTCATGGGAGGACACATCTACAATGAGCAGTTCTTC. This translates into CASSLMGGHIYNEQFF.

The V call is TRBV4-2, the J call TRBJ2-1; D call uncertain. The CDR3 sequence is 14 residues long. CDR1 is LGHNA, CDR2 YNFKEQ, per germline. V was trimmed by 1 base and J by 1 base, leaving 5 bases between them. As DNA, the CDR3 is TGTGCCAGCAGCCAAGGCCAGTCCTACAATGAGCAGTTCTTC. The encoded protein is CASSQGQSYNEQFF.

CDR3 sequence (DNA): TGCAGCGTTGGAGCAGGCTACTCTGGAAACACCATATATTTT. As protein: CSVGAGYSGNTIYF. V and J are TRBV29-1 and TRBJ1-3; D is ambiguous. The length of the CDR3 is 14 residues. In germline, CDR1 is SQVTM, CDR2 ANQGSEA. The V gene lost 4 bases and the J gene lost 0 bases, with 10 bases spanning the gap.

The CDR3 loop is CASSPGQEYEQYF. The CDR3 nucleotides read TGTGCCAGCTCACCGGGACAGGAGTACGAGCAGTACTTC. V gene TRBV18 combines with J gene TRBJ2-7; 8 bases map to TRBD1. Trimming removed 3 bases from V and 4 bases from J; junction bases left unmatched: 2. The CDR3 is 13 amino acids. Per germline, CDR1 KGHSH and CDR2 LQKENI.

The rearrangement uses TRBV4-1 and TRBJ2-7; 9 bases align to TRBD1. CDR1 and CDR2 (germline): MGHRA, YSYEKL. CDR3 length equals 13 residues. Germline trimming cut 0 bases from V and 11 bases from J; bases unmatched to any gene: 5. The CDR3 protein is CASSQDRGTGKYF. The DNA of the CDR3 is TGCGCCAGCAGCCAAGATCGAGGGACAGGGAAGTACTTC.

The chain uses TRBV7-9 and TRBJ2-1; D ambiguous. Trimming stripped 1 base from V and 6 bases from J, with 13 bases between. Germline CDR1 and CDR2: SEHNR and FQNEAQ (reference sequence). There are 15 residues in the CDR3. For the CDR3, the DNA is TGTGCCAGCAGCTTAGGAGTGCGTGCAAGCAATGAGCAGTTCTTC. Translating gives CASSLGVRASNEQFF.

The chain is built from TRBV18 and TRBJ2-2; 8 bases fit TRBD1. J was trimmed by 0 bases and V by 3 bases; bases with no gene match: 15. CDR3 length equals 20 residues. CDR1 and CDR2 (germline): KGHSH, LQKENI. The CDR3 reads CASSPRFLGQAHSNTGELFF. The DNA of the CDR3 is TGTGCCAGCTCACCCCGGTTCTTGGGACAGGCCCATTCGAACACCGGGGAGCTGTTTTTT.

The CDR3 DNA sequence: TGTGCCATCAGTGAGTCCGGGAGGCTGGGCTACGAGCAGTACTTC. This encodes CAISESGRLGYEQYF. The chain recombines TRBV10-3 with TRBJ2-7; TRBD2 matches at 7 bases. The CDR3 is 15 amino acids. The trim removed 0 bases at V and 3 bases at J, leaving 5 bases unmatched. Germline V gene lookup returns CDR1 ENHRY and CDR2 SYGVKD.

The chain has TRBV7-8 and TRBJ2-5, with TRBD2 matching over 7 bases. Unmatched junction bases numbered 3, after V lost 5 bases and J lost 0 bases. In germline, CDR1 is SGHVS, CDR2 FQNEAQ. The length of the CDR3 is 14 residues. Written as DNA, the CDR3 is TGTGCCAGCAGCACTGGACTAGACCAAGAGACCCAGTACTTC. Its translation is CASSTGLDQETQYF.

This clone was found once. This sequence joins TRBV4-2 and TRBJ1-2, with a possible D match to TRBD1 (6 bases). This CDR3 spans 16 amino acids. The ends were cut back, 0 bases at V and 0 bases at J, with 11 bases in the middle. Germline loops: CDR1 LGHNA, CDR2 YNFKEQ. CDR3 residues: CASSQDVRGTNYGYTF. The CDR3 coding sequence is TGTGCCAGCAGCCAAGATGTCAGGGGAACTAACTATGGCTACACCTTC.

The rearrangement links TRBV28 to TRBJ1-4; unclear D gene. Germline CDR1 and CDR2: MDHEN and SYDVKM. The CDR3 is 18 amino acids. V lost 5 bases and J 0 bases, leaving 19 bases between the germline ends. The CDR3 DNA reads TGTGCCAGCAGTCCCCCCGCACGACACAGATCAACTAATGAAAAACTGTTTTTT. This sequence encodes CASSPPARHRSTNEKLFF. Using reference TRBV28 and TRBJ1-4 for the parts outside the CDR3, the full variable domain is DVKVTQSSRYLVKRTGEKVFLECVQDMDHENMFWYRQDPGLGLRLIYFSYDVKMKEKGDIPEGYSVSREKKERFSLILESASTNQTSMYLCASSPPARHRSTNEKLFFGSGTQLSVL.

The chain employs TRBV29-1 and TRBJ2-7, with D possibly matching TRBD1 (6 bases). V was clipped by 3 bases and J by 4 bases, with 16 bases between them. CDR1 is SQVTM and CDR2 is ANQGSEA in the germline V gene. CDR3 length: 14 residues. The CDR3 nucleotides are TGCAGCGTTGAGGGACGGGACATCGGATACGAGCAGTACTTC. As protein: CSVEGRDIGYEQYF.

The chain employs TRBV5-4 and TRBJ2-3, with D perhaps matching TRBD1 (5 bases). Germline CDR1 is SGHNT and CDR2 is YYREEE (reference sequence). V gave up 1 base and J gave up 3 bases, with 12 bases separating them. The CDR3 contains 15 residues. Here the CDR3 reads CASSLWVGLTDTQYF. The CDR3 DNA is TGTGCCAGCAGCTTGTGGGTGGGGCTAACAGATACGCAGTATTTT. Complete variable domain (other parts from reference TRBV5-4 and TRBJ2-3): ETGVTQSPTHLIKTRGQQVTLRCSSQSGHNTVSWYQQALGQGPQFIFQYYREEENGRGNFPPRFSGLQFPNYSSELNVNALELDDSALYLCASSLWVGLTDTQYFGPGTRLTVL.

The chain recombines TRBV4-2 with TRBJ1-2; D is unclear. V was cut by 0 bases and J by 4 bases, with 21 bases left in between. This CDR3 spans 18 amino acids. The germline gives CDR1 LGHNA, CDR2 YNFKEQ. The CDR3 nucleotides read TGTGCCAGCAGCCAAGATATGGCAGGATCTACGGTCAGCTATGGCTACACCTTC. It specifies CASSQDMAGSTVSYGYTF.

The chain uses TRBV5-1 and TRBJ2-7; D perhaps matches TRBD1 (5 bases). The CDR3 runs to 17 residues. The V gene's germline CDR1 is SGHRS and CDR2 YFSETQ. The V gene lost 2 bases and the J gene lost 0 bases, with 18 bases spanning the gap. The CDR3 loop is CASSFLGLNRNSYEQYF. As DNA, the CDR3 is TGCGCCAGCAGCTTCCTGGGGCTAAATCGGAACTCCTACGAGCAGTACTTC.

This clone was detected only once. V and J are TRBV9 and TRBJ1-4; D ambiguous. In germline, CDR1 is SGDLS, CDR2 YYNGEE. This CDR3 region has 15 residues. V shed 2 bases and J shed 7 bases, with 15 bases lying between them. CDR3 in amino acids: CASSVRGEAGEKLFF. CDR3 coding DNA: TGTGCCAGCAGCGTCCGGGGTGAAGCTGGTGAAAAACTGTTTTTT.

V gene TRBV10-3 combines with J gene TRBJ1-1; 8 nucleotides line up with TRBD1. J gave up 0 bases and V 4 bases, and 10 bases lay outside the gene matches. The germline CDR1 and CDR2 sequences are ENHRY and SYGVKD. The CDR3 extends over 17 amino acids. The CDR3 bases are TGTGCCATCAGTGCCGATACAGGGGGGTCCATGAACACTGAAGCTTTCTTT. Translation: CAISADTGGSMNTEAFF.